This TCR beta chain was identified in a study of T cell responses to AZD1222 COVID-19 vaccine. V lost 5 bases and J lost 8; bases outside the gene matches: 10. Germline V gives CDR1 MNHEY, CDR2 SMNVEV (reference sequence). The CDR3 is 16 amino acids. Data came from immunoSEQ multiplex PCR; TCRdb stores just in-frame clones and leaves some out. The repertoire holds tens of thousands of clones, with nearly 90% as singletons. The sequence was collected from an adult who received the AZD1222 COVID-19 vaccine. The sample here was peripheral blood, taken 28 days after the second AZD1222 dose. This chain links TRBV27 with TRBJ1-6, with TRBD1 identical over 9 bases. In DNA form, the CDR3 reads TGTGCCAGCAGTATCCGGACAGGGGTAGGCGATTCACCCCTCCACTTT. This translates into CASSIRTGVGDSPLHF.